This T cell receptor beta chain came from a study of Ad26.COV2.S vaccination and SARS-CoV-2 variants. Study results and caveats: Total T cell responses, in the TCR breadth and depth analyses, may have been underestimated.

This sample's treatment: 15 to 20 received Ad26.COV2.S at low or high dose, single or two shots; 5 received placebo; per-sample allocation not given. Collection of samples fell on day 63 after the first vaccine or placebo injection. The junction had 3 bases not matched to a gene; V was cut back by 2 bases and J by 4 bases. The germline V gene has CDR1 SGDLS and CDR2 YYNGEE. This CDR3 is built from 14 residues. This clone was detected once. Antigen unknown. In the same sample, other DNA sequences code for this CDR3. The table came from immunoSEQ multiplex PCR; TCRdb's copy has only in-frame clones and leaves some out. Among 450,000 to 550,000 clones, approximately 90% were seen once, and the ten largest hold around 1.8%.

This rearrangement joins TRBV9 to TRBJ2-7, with 10 bases identical to TRBD2. The origin of this receptor is a person aged 18-60 years who received the Ad26.COV2.S COVID-19 vaccine or a placebo. This specimen consisted of peripheral blood, obtained in a trial of Ad26.COV2.S vaccine versus placebo. The chain's CDR3 is CASSVSSGSYEQYF. The CDR3 DNA reads as TGTGCCAGCAGCGTGTCTAGCGGGAGTTACGAGCAGTACTTC.